The 5 T cell receptor beta chains below come from one sample, sequenced in a study of shared clonotypes between healthy human individuals. Assay used: immunoSEQ multiplex PCR; TCRdb lists only in-frame clones, some missing. The repertoire consists of roughly 2.5 million clones, with around 94% occurring once and the leading ten covering under 0.15%. Input material: naive CD4+ T cells sorted from blood. Subset of the sample: CD45RA+ positively selected. The receptors originated from a man between 18 and 35 years old in good health.

The V and J genes are TRBV4-1 and TRBJ1-1; 9 positions agree with TRBD1. V lost 2 bases to trimming and J lost 4 bases; unmatched junction nucleotides: 8. Germline CDR1 is MGHRA and CDR2 is YSYEKL. This CDR3 is 16 amino acids long. In DNA form, the CDR3 reads TGCGCCAGCAGCCAATTACAGGGGGCTGGGGGCACTGAAGCTTTCTTT. It translates to CASSQLQGAGGTEAFF.

The rearrangement uses TRBV15 and TRBJ2-7; tentative D call: TRBD2 (7 bases). CDR3 length: 15 amino acids. V was clipped by 5 bases and J by 1 base, with 15 bases between them. Germline values: CDR1 LNHNV, CDR2 YYDKDF (reference sequence). The CDR3 loop is CATSLQGGGSYEQYF. The CDR3 region has the DNA TGTGCCACCAGCCTACAGGGAGGGGGATCCTACGAGCAGTACTTC.

CDR3 nucleotides: TGTGCCAGTAGTCGGACAGGGGTAGATCTTATAAATGAAAAACTGTTTTTT. Residues: CASSRTGVDLINEKLFF. The rearrangement uses TRBV19 and TRBJ1-4; 9 bases agree with TRBD1. The V and J ends lost 5 bases and 5 bases, in that order; junction bases with no gene match: 12. Germline CDR1 reads LNHDA; CDR2 reads SQIVND (reference sequence). The CDR3 extends over 17 amino acids.

This clone was detected only a few times. Other DNA sequences from this sample encode an identical CDR3 as well. The rearrangement uses TRBV10-1 and TRBJ1-5; no clear D gene. The germline CDR1 and CDR2 sequences are WNHNN and SYGVQD (reference sequence). CDR3 length equals 14 residues. V was pared by 0 bases and J by 3 bases, with 6 bases between. CDR3 coding DNA: TGCGCCAGCAGTGAGTCTGGATTCAATCAGCCCCAGCATTTT. It encodes CASSESGFNQPQHF.

The gene calls are TRBV4-3 and TRBJ2-1, with TRBD2 matching over 10 bases. CDR3 size: 15 residues. CDR1 LGHNA and CDR2 YSLEER come from the germline V gene. Unmatched junction bases numbered 2, after V lost 0 bases and J lost 6 bases. The CDR3 region is CASSQEPSGSNEQFF. The CDR3 DNA is TGCGCCAGCAGCCAAGAACCTAGCGGGAGCAATGAGCAGTTCTTC.